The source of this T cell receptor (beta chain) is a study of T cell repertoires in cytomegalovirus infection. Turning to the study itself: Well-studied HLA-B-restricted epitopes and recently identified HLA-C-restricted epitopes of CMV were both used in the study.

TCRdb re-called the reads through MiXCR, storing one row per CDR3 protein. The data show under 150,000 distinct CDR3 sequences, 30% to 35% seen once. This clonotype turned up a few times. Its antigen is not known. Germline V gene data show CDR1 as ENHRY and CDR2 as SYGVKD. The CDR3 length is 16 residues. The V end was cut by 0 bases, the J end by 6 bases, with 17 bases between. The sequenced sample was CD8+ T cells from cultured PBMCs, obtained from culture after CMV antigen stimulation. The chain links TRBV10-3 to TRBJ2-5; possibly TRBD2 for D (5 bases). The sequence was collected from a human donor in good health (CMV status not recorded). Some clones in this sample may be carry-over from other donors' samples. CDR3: CAISESETIPLKTQYF. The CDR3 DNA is TGTGCCATCAGTGAGTCGGAGACTATTCCTCTAAAGACCCAGTACTTC.